Listed here is a single T cell receptor (beta chain). Germline V gene data show CDR1 as MNHEY and CDR2 as SVGAGI. Trimming stripped 2 bases from V and 1 base from J, with 12 bases between. CDR3 size: 16 residues. Researchers ran the PCR with 60 Vbeta and 13 Jbeta primers. Assay: immunoSEQ multiplex PCR; the TCRdb copy retains only in-frame clones and omits some. The sample includes about 98,000 clones, 55% to 80% of them seen just once. This specimen comes from a study of cytomegalovirus exposure and HLA in healthy donors. Overall study context: Genotyping of 398 donors showed that around 81% belonged to the Caucasian-associated ancestry cluster.

No CMV serostatus entry exists for this donor. The sample comprised PBMCs. The TCR comes from a human donor in good health. The chain joins TRBV6-5 to TRBJ1-3, with D possibly TRBD1 on 6 matching bases. The CDR3 region is CASSYIQTGSGNTIYF. DNA for the CDR3: TGTGCCAGCAGTTACATTCAGACAGGATCTGGAAACACCATATATTTT.